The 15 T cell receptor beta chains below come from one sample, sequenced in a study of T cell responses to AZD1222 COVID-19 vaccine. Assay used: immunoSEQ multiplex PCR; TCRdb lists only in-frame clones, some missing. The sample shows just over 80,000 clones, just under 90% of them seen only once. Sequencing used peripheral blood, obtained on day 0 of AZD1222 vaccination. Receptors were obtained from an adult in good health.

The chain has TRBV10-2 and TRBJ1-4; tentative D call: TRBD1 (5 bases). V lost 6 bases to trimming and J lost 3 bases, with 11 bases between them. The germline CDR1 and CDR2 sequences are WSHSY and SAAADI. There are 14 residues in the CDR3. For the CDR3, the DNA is TGCGCCAGCAGCCGGGACCGCCCTAATGAAAAACTGTTTTTT. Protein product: CASSRDRPNEKLFF.

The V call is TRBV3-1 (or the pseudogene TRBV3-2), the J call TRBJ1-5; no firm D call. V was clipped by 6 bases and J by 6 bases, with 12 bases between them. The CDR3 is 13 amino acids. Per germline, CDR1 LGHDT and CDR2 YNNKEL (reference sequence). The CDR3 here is CASSFVSGQPQHF. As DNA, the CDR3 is TGTGCCAGCAGTTTCGTCTCGGGTCAGCCCCAGCATTTT.

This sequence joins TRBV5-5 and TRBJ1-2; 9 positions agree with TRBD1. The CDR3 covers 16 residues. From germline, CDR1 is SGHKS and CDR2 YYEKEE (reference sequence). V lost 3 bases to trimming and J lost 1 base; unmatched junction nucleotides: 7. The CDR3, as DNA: TGTGCCAGCAGCTCTACAGGGGGCGCAAATAACTATGGCTACACCTTC. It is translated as CASSSTGGANNYGYTF.

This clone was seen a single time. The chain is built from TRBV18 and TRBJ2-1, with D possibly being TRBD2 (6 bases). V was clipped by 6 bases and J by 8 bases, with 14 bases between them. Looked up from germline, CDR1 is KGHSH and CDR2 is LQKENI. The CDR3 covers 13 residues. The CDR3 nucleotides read TGTGCCAGCTCTAAGACTAGTGTAGATGAGCAGTTCTTC. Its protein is CASSKTSVDEQFF. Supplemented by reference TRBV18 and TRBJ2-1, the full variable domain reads NAGVMQNPRHLVRRRGQEARLRCSPMKGHSHVYWYRQLPEEGLKFMVYLQKENIIDESGMPKERFSAEFPKEGPSILRIQQVVRGDSAAYFCASSKTSVDEQFFGPGTRLTVL.

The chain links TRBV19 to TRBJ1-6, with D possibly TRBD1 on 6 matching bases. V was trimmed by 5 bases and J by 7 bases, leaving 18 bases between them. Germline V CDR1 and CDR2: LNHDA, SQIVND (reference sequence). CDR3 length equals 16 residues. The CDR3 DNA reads TGTGCCAGTAGTGCCTTGGACAGAACGCAGAATTCACCCCTCCACTTT. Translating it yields CASSALDRTQNSPLHF. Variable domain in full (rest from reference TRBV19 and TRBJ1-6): DGGITQSPKYLFRKEGQNVTLSCEQNLNHDAMYWYRQDPGQGLRLIYYSQIVNDFQKGDIAEGYSVSREKKESFPLTVTSAQKNPTAFYLCASSALDRTQNSPLHFGNGTRLTVT.

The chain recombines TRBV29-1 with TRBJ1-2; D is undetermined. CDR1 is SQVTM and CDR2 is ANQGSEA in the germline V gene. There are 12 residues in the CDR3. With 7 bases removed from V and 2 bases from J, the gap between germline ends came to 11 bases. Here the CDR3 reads CSASRLNYGYTF. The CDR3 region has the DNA TGCAGCGCCTCCAGACTGAACTATGGCTACACCTTC.

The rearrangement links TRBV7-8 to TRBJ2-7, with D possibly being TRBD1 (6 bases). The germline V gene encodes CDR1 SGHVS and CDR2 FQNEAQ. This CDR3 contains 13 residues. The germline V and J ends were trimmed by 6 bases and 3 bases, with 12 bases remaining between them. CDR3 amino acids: CASRSGTSYEQYF. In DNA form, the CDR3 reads TGTGCCAGCAGGTCCGGGACAAGCTACGAGCAGTACTTC.

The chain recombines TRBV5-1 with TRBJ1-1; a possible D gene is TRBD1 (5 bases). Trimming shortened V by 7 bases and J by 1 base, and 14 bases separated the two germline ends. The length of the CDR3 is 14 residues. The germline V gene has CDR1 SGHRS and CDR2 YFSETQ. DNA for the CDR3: TGCGCCAGCGGCCTCCGGACAAAGAACACTGAAGCTTTCTTT. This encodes CASGLRTKNTEAFF. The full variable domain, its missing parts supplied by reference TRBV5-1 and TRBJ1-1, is KAGVTQTPRYLIKTRGQQVTLSCSPISGHRSVSWYQQTPGQGLQFLFEYFSETQRNKGNFPGRFSGRQFSNSRSEMNVSTLELGDSALYLCASGLRTKNTEAFFGQGTRLTVV.

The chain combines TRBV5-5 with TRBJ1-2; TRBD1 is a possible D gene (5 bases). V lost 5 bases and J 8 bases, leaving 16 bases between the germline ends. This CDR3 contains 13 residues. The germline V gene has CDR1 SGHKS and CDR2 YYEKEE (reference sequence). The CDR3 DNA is TGTGCCAGCAGTTTGTCGGGGGACCGAGGCTACACCTTC. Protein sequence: CASSLSGDRGYTF.

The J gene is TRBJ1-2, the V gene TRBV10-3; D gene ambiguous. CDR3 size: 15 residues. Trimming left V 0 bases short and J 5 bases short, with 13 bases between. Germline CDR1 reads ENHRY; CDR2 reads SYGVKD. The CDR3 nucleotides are TGTGCCATCAGTGAGTCCACCTTTTCCGCTTATGGCTACACCTTC. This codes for CAISESTFSAYGYTF.

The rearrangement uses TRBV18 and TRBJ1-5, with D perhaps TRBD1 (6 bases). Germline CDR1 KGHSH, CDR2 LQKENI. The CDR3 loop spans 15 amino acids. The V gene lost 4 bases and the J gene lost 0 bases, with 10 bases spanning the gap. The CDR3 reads CASSLRTDSNQPQHF. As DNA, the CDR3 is TGTGCCAGCTCACTACGGACAGATAGCAATCAGCCCCAGCATTTT.

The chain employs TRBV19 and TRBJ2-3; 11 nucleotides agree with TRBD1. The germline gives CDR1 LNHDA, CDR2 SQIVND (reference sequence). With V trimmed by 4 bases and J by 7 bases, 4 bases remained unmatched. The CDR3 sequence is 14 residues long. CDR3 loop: CASSTGQGGYTQYF. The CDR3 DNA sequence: TGTGCCAGTAGTACGGGACAGGGGGGGTATACGCAGTATTTT.

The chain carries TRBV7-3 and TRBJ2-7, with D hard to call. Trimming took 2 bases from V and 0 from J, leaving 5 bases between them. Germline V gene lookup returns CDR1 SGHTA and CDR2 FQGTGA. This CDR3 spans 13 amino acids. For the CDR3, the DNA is TGTGCCAGCAGCTTAGGGGACTCCTACGAGCAGTACTTC. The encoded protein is CASSLGDSYEQYF. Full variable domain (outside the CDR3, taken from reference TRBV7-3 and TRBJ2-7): GAGVSQTPSNKVTEKGKYVELRCDPISGHTALYWYRQSLGQGPEFLIYFQGTGAADDSGLPNDRFFAVRPEGSVSTLKIQRTERGDSAVYLCASSLGDSYEQYFGPGTRLTVT.

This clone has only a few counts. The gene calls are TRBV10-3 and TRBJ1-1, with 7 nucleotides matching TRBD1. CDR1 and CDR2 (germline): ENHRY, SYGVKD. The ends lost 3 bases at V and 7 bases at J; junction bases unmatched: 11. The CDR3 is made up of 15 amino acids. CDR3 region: CAISDRRGTAGEAFF. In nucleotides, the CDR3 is TGTGCCATCAGTGATAGACGGGGGACAGCGGGTGAAGCTTTCTTT.

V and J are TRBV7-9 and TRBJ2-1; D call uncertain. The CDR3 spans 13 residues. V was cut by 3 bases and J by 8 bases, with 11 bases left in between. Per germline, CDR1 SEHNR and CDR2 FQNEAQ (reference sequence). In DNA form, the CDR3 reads TGTGCCAGCAGCTTCCCTCCAGACGATGAGCAGTTCTTC. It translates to CASSFPPDDEQFF.